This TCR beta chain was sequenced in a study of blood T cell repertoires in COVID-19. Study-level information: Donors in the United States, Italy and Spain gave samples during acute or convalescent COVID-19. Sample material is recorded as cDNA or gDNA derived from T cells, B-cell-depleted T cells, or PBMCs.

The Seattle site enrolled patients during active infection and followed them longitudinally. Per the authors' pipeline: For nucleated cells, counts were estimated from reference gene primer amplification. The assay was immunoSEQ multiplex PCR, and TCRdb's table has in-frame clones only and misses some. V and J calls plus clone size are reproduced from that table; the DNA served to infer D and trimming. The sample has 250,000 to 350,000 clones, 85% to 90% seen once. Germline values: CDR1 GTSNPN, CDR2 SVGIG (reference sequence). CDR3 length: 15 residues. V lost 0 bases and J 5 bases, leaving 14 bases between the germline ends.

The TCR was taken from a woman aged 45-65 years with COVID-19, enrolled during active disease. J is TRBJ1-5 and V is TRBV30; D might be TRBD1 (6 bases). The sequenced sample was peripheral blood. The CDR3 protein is CAWSVGGAGDQPQHF. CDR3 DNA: TGTGCCTGGAGTGTAGGGGGGGCTGGGGATCAGCCCCAGCATTTT.